These 24 T cell receptor beta chains were sequenced from one sample in a study of T cell repertoires in cytomegalovirus infection. TCRdb reanalysed the reads using MiXCR and keeps one entry per CDR3 protein. The table records some 350,000 distinct CDR3 sequences, nearly 35% of them present only once. These receptors' targets are unknown. Sequencing used cultured PBMCs, obtained from culture after CMV antigen stimulation. The receptors here all came from a human donor in good health (CMV status not recorded). Some clones in this sample may be carry-over from other donors' samples.

The V gene is TRBV7-3, the J gene TRBJ2-1; D may be TRBD2 (5 bases). Germline V lookup: CDR1 SGHTA, CDR2 FQGTGA. This CDR3 spans 17 amino acids. Trimming took off 5 bases at V and 5 bases at J, with 22 bases between the two ends. In DNA form, the CDR3 reads TGTGCCAGCAGCCCTCAGTCGAGCGGTCCTGACGACAATGAGCAGTTCTTC. It specifies CASSPQSSGPDDNEQFF.

In this sample, this clonotype turned up a few times. The rearrangement uses TRBV7-9 and TRBJ2-7; either TRBD1 or TRBD2 may supply D (6 bases each). Germline loops: CDR1 SEHNR, CDR2 FQNEAQ (reference sequence). The CDR3 runs to 16 residues. V lost 5 bases to trimming and J lost 2 bases, with 19 bases between them. This CDR3 is CASSRRGPDGTYEQYF. DNA of the CDR3: TGTGCCAGCAGCCGACGGGGGCCGGACGGAACCTACGAGCAGTACTTC.

The CDR3 coding sequence is TGTGCCAGCAGCTTAGGACAGGGTCCCAACGAGCAGTACTTC. As protein: CASSLGQGPNEQYF. V gene TRBV7-2 combines with J gene TRBJ2-7; the match to TRBD1 covers 7 bases. The CDR3 runs 14 residues. CDR1 SGHTA and CDR2 FQGNSA come from the germline V gene. The ends lost 1 base at V and 5 bases at J; junction bases unmatched: 5.

This clonotype was counted a few times. This chain joins TRBV7-8 and TRBJ1-1; the D gene is possibly TRBD1 (5 bases). V lost 2 bases, J lost 5 bases, and 12 bases lay in between. CDR3 length equals 14 residues. The germline V gene encodes CDR1 SGHVS and CDR2 FQNEAQ. The CDR3 region has the DNA TGTGCCAGCAGCTTACTGGGGCGAGAAACTGAAGCTTTCTTT. Protein product: CASSLLGRETEAFF. Together with reference TRBV7-8 and TRBJ1-1, the CDR3 gives the full variable domain: GAGVSQSPRYKVAKRGQDVALRCDPISGHVSLFWYQQALGQGPEFLTYFQNEAQLDKSGLPSDRFFAERPEGSVSTLKIQRTQQEDSAVYLCASSLLGRETEAFFGQGTRLTVV.

The chain is built from TRBV11-2 and TRBJ2-3; D could derive from TRBD1 or TRBD2 (5 bases each). Trimming removed 7 bases at V and 2 bases at J, with 16 bases between. Germline V gives CDR1 SGHAT, CDR2 FQNNGV. The CDR3 length is 15 residues. The CDR3 DNA follows: TGTGCCAGCACCGCAACAGGACTGGACACAGATACGCAGTATTTT. Its protein is CASTATGLDTDTQYF.

The chain joins TRBV12-3 or TRBV12-4 to TRBJ2-3; maybe TRBD2 (6 bases). V lost 2 bases and J lost 2, with 14 bases in between. The CDR3 has 16 residues. CDR3 nucleotides: TGTGCCAGCAGTTTATGGCAGCGGAGGGACACAGATACGCAGTATTTT. Protein: CASSLWQRRDTDTQYF.

The chain joins TRBV7-9 to TRBJ2-1; D might be TRBD1 (6 bases). Trimming stripped 8 bases from V and 5 bases from J, with 19 bases between. Per the germline V gene, CDR1 is SEHNR and CDR2 is FQNEAQ (reference sequence). The CDR3 extends over 15 amino acids. CDR3 sequence: CASFELQGANNEQFF. CDR3 coding DNA: TGTGCCAGCTTTGAACTACAGGGAGCCAACAATGAGCAGTTCTTC.

This clonotype came up many times. This chain connects TRBV7-2 to TRBJ2-7; the D gene is possibly TRBD1 (5 bases). Germline CDR1 reads SGHTA; CDR2 reads FQGNSA. The CDR3 extends over 13 amino acids. The V and J ends lost 1 base and 3 bases respectively, with 7 bases between them. CDR3 sequence reads: CASSLGQFYEQYV. The DNA of the CDR3 is TGTGCCAGCAGCTTAGGACAGTTCTACGAGCAGTACGTC.

This clonotype was detected only a few times. V gene TRBV6-2 or TRBV6-3 combines with J gene TRBJ1-1; a weak D match, TRBD1 (5 bases). There are 11 residues in the CDR3. Per germline, CDR1 MNHEY and CDR2 SVGEGT. Trimming took 8 bases from V and 6 from J, leaving 10 bases between them. The CDR3 DNA reads TGTGCCAGCTCTCAAGGGGCTGAAGCTTTCTTT. Translation gives CASSQGAEAFF.

This clonotype was seen a handful of times. The chain uses TRBV11-2 and TRBJ1-3; the D is unclear. The CDR3 contains 13 residues. Trimming cost V 2 bases and J 3 bases, with 5 bases left between them. Germline values: CDR1 SGHAT, CDR2 FQNNGV. The CDR3 loop is CASSLSIGNTIYF. CDR3 nucleotides: TGTGCCAGCAGCTTATCAATTGGAAACACCATATATTTT.

The chain carries TRBV19 and TRBJ1-2; TRBD1 might be the D (6 bases). Germline assignment: CDR1 LNHDA and CDR2 SQIVND (reference sequence). This CDR3 is 12 amino acids long. The V and J ends lost 6 bases and 7 bases respectively, with 12 bases between them. The CDR3 DNA sequence: TGTGCCAGTAGGGCCGGGGGGCTTGGCTACACCTTC. Protein: CASRAGGLGYTF.

CDR3 in amino acids: CASSPGAVGQPQHF. The CDR3 DNA reads TGTGCCAGTAGTCCTGGAGCGGTGGGGCAGCCCCAGCATTTT. The chain has TRBV19 and TRBJ1-5; no clear D. The CDR3 loop spans 14 amino acids. The germline V and J ends were trimmed by 5 bases and 7 bases, with 15 bases remaining between them. Germline lookup yields CDR1 LNHDA and CDR2 SQIVND (reference sequence).

This clonotype was observed a handful of times. The rearrangement joins TRBV20-1 to TRBJ1-5, with 8 bases matching TRBD1. Germline V lookup: CDR1 DFQATT, CDR2 SNEGSKA (reference sequence). CDR3 length: 14 amino acids. V shed 5 bases and J 6 bases; nucleotides not matched to a gene: 9. This chain's CDR3 is CSALQGGSFQPQHF. CDR3 in DNA: TGCAGTGCTTTACAGGGGGGAAGCTTTCAGCCCCAGCATTTT.

The chain recombines TRBV6-1 with TRBJ1-5, with 9 positions matching TRBD1. The CDR3 covers 13 residues. The junction had 1 base not matched to a gene; V was cut back by 3 bases and J by 7 bases. The germline V gene encodes CDR1 MNHNS and CDR2 SASEGT. The CDR3: CASSETGGQPQHF. The CDR3 nucleotides read TGTGCCAGCAGTGAGACAGGGGGGCAGCCCCAGCATTTT.

The chain couples TRBV19 to TRBJ2-1; 10 nucleotides agree with TRBD2. The germline V gene encodes CDR1 LNHDA and CDR2 SQIVND (reference sequence). The V segment lost 3 bases and the J segment 4 bases; nucleotides outside the gene matches: 6. This CDR3 has 16 amino acids. The CDR3 spells CASSILAGVIYNEQFF. CDR3 nucleotide sequence: TGTGCCAGTAGTATTCTAGCGGGAGTCATTTACAATGAGCAGTTCTTC.

This clonotype turned up a few times. The CDR3 sequence is CASERREEKNIQYF. CDR3 coding DNA: TGTGCCAGCGAACGGCGGGAGGAGAAAAACATTCAGTACTTC. The chain combines TRBV7-2 with TRBJ2-4; TRBD2 aligns across 8 bases. The CDR3 is made up of 14 amino acids. Germline V gene data show CDR1 as SGHTA and CDR2 as FQGNSA. V dropped 8 bases and J dropped 4; count of bases not matched to a gene: 7. The whole variable domain, filled in from reference TRBV7-2 and TRBJ2-4, reads GAGVSQSPSNKVTEKGKDVELRCDPISGHTALYWYRQSLGQGLEFLIYFQGNSAPDKSGLPSDRFSAERTGGSVSTLTIQRTQQEDSAVYLCASERREEKNIQYFGAGTRLSVL.

The genes are TRBV4-1 and TRBJ1-5; TRBD1 matches at 9 bases. The trim removed 1 base at V and 6 bases at J, leaving 4 bases unmatched. This CDR3 has 15 residues. Germline CDR1 reads MGHRA; CDR2 reads YSYEKL. The CDR3 coding sequence is TGCGCCAGCAGCCAAGGGGACAGGGCGGGTCAGCCCCAGCATTTT. Translation gives CASSQGDRAGQPQHF.

The V call is TRBV20-1, the J call TRBJ2-3; 7 bases match TRBD1. The CDR3 runs to 14 residues. The J segment lost 0 bases and the V segment lost 2 bases, leaving 2 bases of the junction unmatched. Germline values: CDR1 DFQATT, CDR2 SNEGSKA (reference sequence). CDR3 sequence reads: CSARTGDSTDTQYF. The CDR3 DNA is TGCAGTGCTAGAACAGGGGATAGCACAGATACGCAGTATTTT.

The V and J genes are TRBV6-2 or TRBV6-3 and TRBJ2-1, with D unresolved. Trimming removed 6 bases at V and 4 bases at J, with 19 bases between. The CDR3 extends over 16 amino acids. The germline CDR1 and CDR2 sequences are MNHEY and SVGEGT. The CDR3 DNA sequence: TGTGCCAGCAGCCTTCCCTCCCCTAACTGGTACAATGAGCAGTTCTTC. Protein: CASSLPSPNWYNEQFF.

This clonotype was picked up a small number of times. The J gene is TRBJ1-1, the V gene TRBV14; D perhaps matches TRBD1 (6 bases). The CDR3 covers 12 residues. Germline values: CDR1 SGHDN, CDR2 FVKESK. With 3 bases removed from V and 7 bases from J, the gap between germline ends came to 9 bases. DNA of the CDR3: TGTGCCAGCAGCCAGGCACAGGGTGAAGCTTTCTTT. Translation gives CASSQAQGEAFF.

V gene TRBV12-3 or TRBV12-4 combines with J gene TRBJ2-1; no definite D call. With 6 bases removed from V and 9 bases from J, the gap between germline ends came to 15 bases. The CDR3 sequence is 13 residues long. Here the CDR3 reads CASSILLASEQFF. The CDR3 nucleotides are TGTGCCAGCAGCATCCTTTTGGCAAGTGAGCAGTTCTTC.

V gene TRBV5-1 combines with J gene TRBJ1-4, with a tentative D call TRBD1 (5 bases). Trimming cost V 2 bases and J 5 bases, with 10 bases left between them. The CDR3 extends over 14 amino acids. The V gene's germline CDR1 is SGHRS and CDR2 YFSETQ. Here the CDR3 DNA reads TGCGCCAGCAGCTTTGGGGCTCGGAATGAAAAACTGTTTTTT. Protein product: CASSFGARNEKLFF.

This clonotype was picked up a small number of times. The V call is TRBV7-2, the J call TRBJ1-4; possible D gene TRBD1, 5 bases. V was clipped by 5 bases and J by 8 bases, with 21 bases between them. Germline V gene lookup returns CDR1 SGHTA and CDR2 FQGNSA. This CDR3 contains 16 residues. CDR3 residues: CASSPLMGQTQEKLFF. Here the CDR3 DNA reads TGTGCCAGCAGCCCCTTAATGGGGCAGACTCAGGAAAAACTGTTTTTT.

The chain has TRBV12-3 or TRBV12-4 and TRBJ2-7; 7 bases match TRBD1. Germline trimming cut 5 bases from V and 4 bases from J; bases unmatched to any gene: 5. CDR3 length: 13 amino acids. CDR3 coding DNA: TGTGCCAGCAGTCCAGGGGGAACTTACGAGCAGTACTTC. Amino acids: CASSPGGTYEQYF.